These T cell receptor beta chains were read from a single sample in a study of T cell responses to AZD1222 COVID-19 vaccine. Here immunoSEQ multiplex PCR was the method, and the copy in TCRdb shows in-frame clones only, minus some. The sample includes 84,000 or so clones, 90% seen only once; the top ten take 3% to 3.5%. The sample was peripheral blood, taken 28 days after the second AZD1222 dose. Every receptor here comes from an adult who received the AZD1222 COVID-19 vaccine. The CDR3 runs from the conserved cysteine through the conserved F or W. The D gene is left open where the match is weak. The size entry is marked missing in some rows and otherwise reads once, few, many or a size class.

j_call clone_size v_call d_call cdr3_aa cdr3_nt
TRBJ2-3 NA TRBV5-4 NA CASSPKKSSTDTQYF TGTGCCAGCAGCCCTAAGAAGTCTAGCACAGATACGCAGTATTTT
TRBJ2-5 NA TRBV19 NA CASSPPQETQYF TGTGCCAGTAGTCCCCCTCAAGAGACCCAGTACTTC
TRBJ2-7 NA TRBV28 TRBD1 CASKWTGPYEQYF TGTGCCAGCAAGTGGACAGGCCCCTACGAGCAGTACTTC
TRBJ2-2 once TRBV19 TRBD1 CASRDRGITGELFF TGTGCCAGCCGGGACAGGGGTATCACCGGGGAGCTGTTTTTT
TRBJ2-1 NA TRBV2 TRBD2 CASTGPSGRINEQFF TGTGCCAGCACAGGACCTAGCGGGAGGATCAATGAGCAGTTCTTC
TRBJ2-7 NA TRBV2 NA CASSEAAVYYEQYF TGTGCCAGCAGTGAAGCGGCGGTATACTACGAGCAGTACTTC
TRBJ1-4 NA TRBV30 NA CAWSVGRTTNEKLFF TGTGCCTGGAGTGTAGGGAGGACAACTAATGAAAAACTGTTTTTT
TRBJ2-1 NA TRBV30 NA CAWSVLHREQFF TGTGCCTGGAGTGTACTCCACCGTGAGCAGTTCTTC
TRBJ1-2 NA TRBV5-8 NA CASSDNIRQHNTF TGTGCCAGCAGCGACAACATCCGACAGCATAACACCTTC
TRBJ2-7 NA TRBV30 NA CAWSHFRDISYEQYF TGTGCCTGGAGTCATTTCCGGGACATCTCCTACGAGCAGTACTTC
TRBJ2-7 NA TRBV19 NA CASSLGDEQYF TGTGCCAGTAGTCTGGGGGACGAGCAGTACTTC
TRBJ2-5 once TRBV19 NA CASASSGVRETQYF TGTGCCAGTGCTTCCTCGGGGGTCCGCGAGACCCAGTACTTC
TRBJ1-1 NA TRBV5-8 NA CASSLEQGNTEAFF TGTGCCAGCAGCTTGGAACAGGGGAACACTGAAGCTTTCTTT
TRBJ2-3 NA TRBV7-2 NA CASSPEAGAVDTQYF TGTGCCAGCAGCCCGGAGGCCGGGGCTGTAGATACGCAGTATTTT
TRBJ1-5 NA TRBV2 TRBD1 CASMEGQGYNQPQHF TGTGCCAGCATGGAGGGACAGGGGTACAATCAGCCCCAGCATTTT
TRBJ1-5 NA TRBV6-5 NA CAPGAGNYNQPQHF TGTGCCCCGGGGGCAGGGAATTACAATCAGCCCCAGCATTTT
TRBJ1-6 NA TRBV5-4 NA CASSPTEGGSNSPLHF TGTGCCAGCAGCCCAACGGAGGGGGGGAGTAATTCACCCCTCCACTTT
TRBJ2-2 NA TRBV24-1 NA CATSERTGRAGELFF TGTGCCACCAGTGAGAGAACAGGGAGAGCCGGGGAGCTGTTTTTT
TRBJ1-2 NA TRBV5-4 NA CASSLGEVGYGYTF TGTGCCAGCAGCTTGGGGGAGGTAGGATATGGCTACACCTTC
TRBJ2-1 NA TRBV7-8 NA CASSADSYNEQFF TGTGCCAGCAGCGCGGACAGTTACAATGAGCAGTTCTTC
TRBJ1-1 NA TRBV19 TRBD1 CASIPTRGQFEAFF TGTGCCAGTATCCCAACCAGGGGGCAGTTTGAAGCTTTCTTT
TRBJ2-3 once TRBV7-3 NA CASSLLSPDTQYF TGTGCCAGCAGCTTATTGTCGCCCGATACGCAGTATTTT
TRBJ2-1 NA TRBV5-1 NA CASSLLTPDYNEQFF TGCGCCAGCAGCCTACTAACACCAGATTACAATGAGCAGTTCTTC
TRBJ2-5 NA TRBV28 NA CATTETVKRTQYF TGTGCCACCACTGAGACCGTCAAGAGGACCCAGTACTTC
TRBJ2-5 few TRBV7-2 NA CASSLEFQETQYF TGTGCCAGCAGCTTAGAGTTCCAAGAGACCCAGTACTTC
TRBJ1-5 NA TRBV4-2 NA CASSQAATDSNQPQHF TGTGCCAGCAGCCAAGCCGCTACAGATAGCAATCAGCCCCAGCATTTT
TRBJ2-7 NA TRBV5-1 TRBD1 CASSLALGQGAGEQYF TGCGCCAGCAGCTTGGCCTTGGGACAGGGGGCGGGTGAGCAGTACTTC
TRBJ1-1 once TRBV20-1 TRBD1 CSASPGTAELINTEAFF TGCAGTGCTAGTCCCGGGACAGCTGAGCTGATCAACACTGAAGCTTTCTTT
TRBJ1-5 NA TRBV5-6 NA CASSLREANQPQHF TGTGCCAGCAGCTTGAGGGAGGCGAATCAGCCCCAGCATTTT
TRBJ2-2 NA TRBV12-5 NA CASGLPPNTGELFF TGTGCTAGTGGTTTGCCGCCGAACACCGGGGAGCTGTTTTTT
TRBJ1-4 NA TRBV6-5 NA CASSYSTGRREKLFF TGTGCCAGCAGTTATTCAACAGGGCGGCGTGAAAAACTGTTTTTT
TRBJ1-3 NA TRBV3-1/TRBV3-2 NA CASSQDPPGLISGNTIYF TGTGCCAGCAGCCAAGATCCCCCAGGGTTGATCTCTGGAAACACCATATATTTT
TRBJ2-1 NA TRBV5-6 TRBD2 CASTLRGKRDIGEQFF TGTGCCAGCACCCTCCGAGGGAAGCGGGATATAGGTGAGCAGTTCTTC
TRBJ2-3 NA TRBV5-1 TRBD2 CASSFGLATDTQYF TGCGCCAGCAGCTTCGGACTAGCGACGGATACGCAGTATTTT
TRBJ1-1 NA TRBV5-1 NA CASNRVGNTEAFF TGCGCCAGTAACAGGGTAGGGAACACTGAAGCTTTCTTT
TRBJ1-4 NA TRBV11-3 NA CASSELTGREKLFF TGTGCCAGCAGCGAGTTAACAGGGAGGGAAAAACTGTTTTTT
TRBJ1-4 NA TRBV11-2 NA CASSLDSGGKLFF TGTGCCAGCAGCTTAGATTCGGGGGGAAAACTGTTTTTT
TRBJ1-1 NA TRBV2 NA CASSDGLDTANTEAFF TGTGCCAGCAGTGACGGGTTGGATACAGCGAACACTGAAGCTTTCTTT
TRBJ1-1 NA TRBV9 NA CASSPLVGEGTEAFF TGTGCCAGCAGCCCCCTCGTGGGGGAAGGCACTGAAGCTTTCTTT
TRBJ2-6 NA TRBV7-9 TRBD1 CASTFPLGQRVSGANVLTF TGTGCCAGCACCTTCCCCCTGGGACAGAGAGTCTCTGGGGCCAACGTCCTGACTTTC
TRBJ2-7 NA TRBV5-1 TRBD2 CASSLDPTSGSYEQYF TGCGCCAGCAGCTTGGACCCGACTAGCGGCTCCTACGAGCAGTACTTC
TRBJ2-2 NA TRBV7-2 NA CASSLVVYTGELFF TGTGCCAGCAGCTTAGTCGTCTACACCGGGGAGCTGTTTTTT
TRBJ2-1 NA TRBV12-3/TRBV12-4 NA CASSLTHNEQFF TGTGCCAGCAGTTTAACACACAATGAGCAGTTCTTC
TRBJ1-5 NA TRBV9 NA CASSVDITNQPQHF TGTGCCAGCAGCGTAGACATAACCAATCAGCCCCAGCATTTT
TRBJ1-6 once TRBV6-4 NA CASSAEGDSPLHF TGTGCCAGCAGTGCCGAGGGGGACTCACCCCTCCACTTT
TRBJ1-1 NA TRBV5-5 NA CASSLQEGTEAFF TGTGCCAGCAGCTTGCAGGAGGGCACTGAAGCTTTCTTT
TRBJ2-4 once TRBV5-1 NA CASSSGQLMTLAKNIQYF TGCGCCAGCAGCTCTGGACAGCTGATGACTCTAGCCAAAAACATTCAGTACTTC